This T cell receptor beta chain was documented in a study of shared clonotypes between healthy human individuals (TCRdb year 2020). The study in broad terms: The cohort included three men and a couple of women between 18 and 49 years of age. For each donor, CD4 naive and CD4 memory were each run on three plates, CD8 naive on two plates, and CD8 memory on one plate. The study deeply sequenced blood TCR repertoires of five healthy adults to estimate repertoire size and the extent of clonotype sharing between individuals. To increase sequencing depth and limit assay-specific biases, TCR repertoire library preparation and sequencing were carried out by different laboratories using diverse techniques. Leukapheresis yielded between about 0.9 and 10 billion PBMCs per donor.

Broad study findings and their caveats: Sampling was limited to blood, and TCR repertoires in tissue likely differ from TCR repertoires in blood. Compared with non-shared clonotypes, clonotypes shared by all four sorted-subset donors had higher generation probabilities. Because the study included a small number of donors, the genetic and exposure-history diversity represented was limited. Incomplete sequencing was indicated by rarefaction of sorted-subset datasets, despite the large sequencing depth. Sharing across a handful of donors was observed for about 5% of naive CD4, under 4% of naive CD8, 2% to 2.5% of memory CD4, and around 0.4% of memory CD8 clonotypes. Pairwise subsampling led to the expectation that sequencing depth would affect the degree of clonotype sharing among donors. Larger estimated clonotype richness was generally found for naive subsets than for memory subsets.

CD8 naive samples were CD45RO-negative cells positively selected for CCR7, giving a CD45RA+CCR7+ population that excluded TemRA cells. The donors were healthy, HIV-negative adults who had no recently reported acute infections or vaccinations. Only Caucasian adults living in Nashville, Tennessee, USA were represented among the donors. After blood collection by leukapheresis, PBMCs were isolated using Ficoll-Histopaque density gradient centrifugation and then cryopreserved in the vapor phase of liquid nitrogen. Analytical flow cytometry was used to check the purity and quantity of each magnetically sorted T cell population. Genomic DNA was isolated from every sorted fraction and measured by UV absorbance on a Nanodrop 2000c. V sheds 5 bases and J sheds 4 bases, leaving 5 bases between their ends. Measured from the cysteine to the phenylalanine, the CDR3 is 11 residues long. The kept DNA is CDR3 alone, 33 bases in frame from the first base. Looking up the germline V gene yields CDR1 SQVTM and CDR2 ANQGSEA.

For this clone: Its antigen is currently not known. One base away there is no much larger clone; base qualities are not given. Other DNA variants within this sample encode the same CDR3.

Using the deep immunoSEQ assay, TCR CDR3 regions were amplified from genomic DNA by multiplex PCR. Extracted genomic DNA from each cell subset was distributed evenly across all wells of several immunoSEQ 96-well plates, and each plate was treated as a replicate. For sorted subsets, each replicate PCR was loaded with roughly 200 ng genomic DNA, equivalent to some 31,000 T cell genomes. Purified libraries were measured with a Qubit 3.0 fluorometer, size-checked on a Bioanalyzer 2100, and measured again with the KAPA Library Quantification kit. Every immunoSEQ 96-well plate was sequenced on a separate single-read 150-cycle Illumina NextSeq 550 flow cell. Per the original workflow: The immunoSEQ output contained only junctional sequences without quality scores, so filtering could not match that applied to full-length reads. Sequences were annotated with PyIR, a Python wrapper for IgBLAST v1.9, and V/J genes and CDR3 were assigned using IMGT germline references. Reads were removed for weak V/J assignments (E-value above 1e-6), missing CDR3, stop codons, out-of-frame junctions, or ambiguous translated residues. V3J clonotypes were defined by identical inferred V gene, J gene, and CDR3 amino acid sequence. Percentage overlap between repertoires was computed as shared unique clonotypes divided by the size of the smaller repertoire. RTK rarefaction, the Chao1 estimator, and Recon v2.1 estimates of unobserved clonotypes were used to assess repertoire richness. Generation probabilities were computed with OLGA for all TCRbeta clonotypes obtained by the gDNA method from a few donors. In its TCRdb copy, this immuneACCESS table keeps in-frame sequences only and misses some clones. Where compared with another copy, unresolved V genes explain less than half of these, and the others have no known cause. V and J calls and clone size are given by that table; D and trimming were obtained from the DNA. Across this sample there are some 2 million clones, with approximately 95% seen only once. Clones ranked in the top ten supply around 1.2% of the sample.

The clonotype was recovered from a man aged 18 to 29 in good health. The chain couples TRBV29-1 to TRBJ2-2, with no D gene named confidently. Sample: naive CD8+ T cells sorted from blood. This specimen's cell subset or site label, interpreted: CD45RA+CCR7+. Here the CDR3 is given as CSVLITGELFF. The base sequence is TGCAGCGTTTTAATCACCGGGGAGCTGTTTTTT.